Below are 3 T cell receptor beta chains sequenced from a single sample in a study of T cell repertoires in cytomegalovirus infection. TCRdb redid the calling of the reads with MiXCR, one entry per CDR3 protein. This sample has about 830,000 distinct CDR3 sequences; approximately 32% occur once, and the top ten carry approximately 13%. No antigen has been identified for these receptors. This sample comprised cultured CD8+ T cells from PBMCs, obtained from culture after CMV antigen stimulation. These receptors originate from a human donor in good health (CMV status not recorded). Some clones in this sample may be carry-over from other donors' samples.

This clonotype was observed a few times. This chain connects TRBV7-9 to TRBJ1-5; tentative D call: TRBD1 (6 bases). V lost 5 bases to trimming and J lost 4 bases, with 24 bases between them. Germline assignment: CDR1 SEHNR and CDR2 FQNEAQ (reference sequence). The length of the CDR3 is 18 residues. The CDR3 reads CASSPPLSDNRVNQPQHF. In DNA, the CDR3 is TGTGCCAGCAGCCCCCCCCTCTCGGACAACAGGGTTAATCAGCCCCAGCATTTT.

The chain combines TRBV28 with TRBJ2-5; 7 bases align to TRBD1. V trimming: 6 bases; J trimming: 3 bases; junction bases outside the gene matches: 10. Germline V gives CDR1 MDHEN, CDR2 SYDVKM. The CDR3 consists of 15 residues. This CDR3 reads CASRHTGESKETQYF. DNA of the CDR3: TGTGCCAGCAGGCATACAGGGGAAAGTAAAGAGACCCAGTACTTC.

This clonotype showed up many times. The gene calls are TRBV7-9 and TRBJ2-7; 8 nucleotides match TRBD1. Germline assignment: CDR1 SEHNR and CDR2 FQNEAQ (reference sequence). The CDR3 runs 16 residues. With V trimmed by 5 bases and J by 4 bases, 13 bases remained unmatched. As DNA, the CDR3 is TGTGCCAGCAGCGCCGTGGGGACAGGCCTCTGGTACGAGCAGTACTTC. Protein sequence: CASSAVGTGLWYEQYF.